This T cell receptor beta chain was profiled in a study of blood T cells in healthy people across ages (dated by TCRdb to 2013 to 2016). About the full investigation: In model experiments, template switching captured about one uniquely barcoded TCR beta cDNA molecule for every two T cells. The study measured age-related changes in TCR beta repertoire diversity using deep sequencing normalized with unique cDNA molecular identifiers. Donors were grouped into four age groups: young (average 16 years), middle-aged (39), aged (around 60) and long-lived (over 80). Donors of different ages were randomly distributed across sequencing lanes to avoid experimental bias. Two additional independent replicas of 1 million unique cDNA reads from the same blood draw were analyzed for two donors (one aged 18 to 30 and one aged 80 or older).

Overall study results and their limits: Conclusive comparison of naive and antigen-experienced compartments was prevented by the profiling of bulk unsorted PBMCs. Donor CMV infection status was unknown, potentially confounding age-related changes in expanded clonotypes. Estimates of total diversity based on one million sequenced T cells were considered lower bounds and underestimates. A strong correlation was found between observed TCR beta diversity and the percentage of naive T cells measured by flow cytometry. Observed TCR beta diversity per million T cells fell roughly linearly with age, and a significant reduction was already apparent by age around 40. Compared with the aged group, the long-lived group had more naive CD4+ T cells, fewer expanded clones and increased TCR diversity, a pattern suggesting age selection.

Concerning this clonotype: What antigen it recognizes has not been identified. No qualities accompany the bases; no much larger clone lies one base away.

Library preparation used 5' RACE. Sequencing relied on an Illumina HiSeq 2500. A second roughly 6 to 11 cycle PCR used a sample-barcoded 5' primer and a J-beta primer mix. A template-switch 5' adaptor carrying 12 random nucleotides introduced a unique molecular identifier onto each TCR beta cDNA molecule. Each sample yielded at least 2.5 million CDR3-containing paired-end reads. First-strand cDNA synthesis was performed from all RNA using the Mint cDNA synthesis kit, with priming by a TRBC-specific oligonucleotide. After uracil-DNA glycosylase treatment, a first 18-cycle PCR used universal primers M1SS and BC2_uni_R on all cDNA. As for the authors' bioinformatics: Normalization of each sample was performed by random selection of 1 million high-quality reads, each carrying a distinct molecular identifier. Instead of being binned into consensus sequences, reads with shared molecular identifiers were discarded. MiTCR, set to a Q25 quality threshold and the strictest error-elimination algorithm, was used for CDR3 identification, clonotype clustering and error correction. Lower-bound total TCR beta diversity was estimated with a nonparametric unseen species model using Euler transformation. TCRdb reanalyzed the raw reads on its own, using fastp at Q25 for trimming and MiXCR for clone calling, and kept in-frame beta chains. Every CDR3 protein is listed once, alongside the most common genes and DNA of its rows. TCRdb's processing, not the authors' own work, is the source of the V and J calls. The sample table contains fewer than 750,000 distinct CDR3 sequences; only one count was recorded for 40% to 65% of them. Clones ranked in the top ten supply roughly 14% of the sample.

The junction shows trimming of 2 bases on V and 3 bases on J, and the gene matches do not reach 10 bases of it. CDR1 is given as SGHNT and CDR2 as YYREEE, both from the germline V gene (reference sequence). CDR3 length: 17 amino acids, cysteine to phenylalanine. Of all the DNA, just the CDR3 is kept, 51 bases in frame from base 1. The donors were a few dozen Caucasian individuals from Russia, aged roughly 6 to 100 years, who were systemically healthy. Around 9.7 milliliters of peripheral blood were collected from each donor into EDTA-treated Vacutainer tubes. Ficoll-Paque density-gradient centrifugation was used to isolate PBMCs, with at least 6 million per sample. Total RNA was extracted from PBMCs with Trizol reagent, with at least 6 micrograms obtained per sample. For every donor, an aliquot of PBMCs went through flow cytometry to measure the percentages of naive CD45RAhigh/CD27high T cells.

The V and J segments used are TRBV5-4 and TRBJ2-3; 9 middle bases align to TRBD2. The receptor comes from a woman of 80 years or more in good health. Sequenced sample: blood. Here the CDR3 is given as CASSLVGRRGGTDTQYF. The DNA reads TGTGCCAGCAGCTTAGTAGGGCGGCGGGGGGGGACAGATACGCAGTATTTT.